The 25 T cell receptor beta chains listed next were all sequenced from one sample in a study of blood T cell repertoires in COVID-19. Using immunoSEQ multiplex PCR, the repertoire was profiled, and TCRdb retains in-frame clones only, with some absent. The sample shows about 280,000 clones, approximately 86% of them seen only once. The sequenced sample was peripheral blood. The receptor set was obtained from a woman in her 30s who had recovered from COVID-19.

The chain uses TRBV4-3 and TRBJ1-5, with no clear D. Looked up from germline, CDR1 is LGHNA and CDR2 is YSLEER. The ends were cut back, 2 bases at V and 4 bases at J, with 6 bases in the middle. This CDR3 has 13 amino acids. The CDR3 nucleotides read TGCGCCAGCAGCCAAAACAGAAATCAGCCCCAGCATTTT. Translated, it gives CASSQNRNQPQHF.

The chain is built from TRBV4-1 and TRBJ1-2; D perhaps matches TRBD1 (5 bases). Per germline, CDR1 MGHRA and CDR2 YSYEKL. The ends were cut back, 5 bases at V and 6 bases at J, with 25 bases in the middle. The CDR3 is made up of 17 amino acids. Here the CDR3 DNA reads TGCGCCAGCAGCATATTCCCTAGGGACGGACTAGACCATGGCTACACCTTC. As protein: CASSIFPRDGLDHGYTF.

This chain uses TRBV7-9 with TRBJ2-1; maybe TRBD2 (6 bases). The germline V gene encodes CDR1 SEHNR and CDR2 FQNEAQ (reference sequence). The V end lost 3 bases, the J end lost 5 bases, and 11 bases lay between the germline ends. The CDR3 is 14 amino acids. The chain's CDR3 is CASSFGTRNNEQFF. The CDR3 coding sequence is TGTGCCAGCAGCTTTGGGACTCGAAACAATGAGCAGTTCTTC.

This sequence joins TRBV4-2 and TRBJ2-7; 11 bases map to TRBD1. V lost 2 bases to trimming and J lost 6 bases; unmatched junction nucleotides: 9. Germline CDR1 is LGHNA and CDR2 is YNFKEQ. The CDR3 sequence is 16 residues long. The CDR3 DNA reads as TGTGCCAGCAGCCAACTCTTTGGACAGGGGGCGGTCGAGCAGTACTTC. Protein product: CASSQLFGQGAVEQYF.

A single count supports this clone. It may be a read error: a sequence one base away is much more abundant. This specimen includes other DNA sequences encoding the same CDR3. The CDR3 sequence is CASSPDRDYGYTF. The CDR3 region has the DNA TGTGCCAGCAGCCCGGACAGGGATTATGGCTACACCTTC. The chain uses TRBV7-2 and TRBJ1-2; 8 positions match TRBD1. Germline CDR1 and CDR2: SGHTA and FQGNSA. The CDR3 is 13 residues long. The junction had 4 bases not matched to a gene; V was cut back by 5 bases and J by 5 bases.

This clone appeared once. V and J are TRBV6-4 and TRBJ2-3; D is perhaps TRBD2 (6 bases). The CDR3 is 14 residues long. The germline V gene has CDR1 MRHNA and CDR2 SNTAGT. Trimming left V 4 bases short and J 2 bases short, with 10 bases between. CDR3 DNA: TGTGCCAGCAGTGGCGGGGCTTACACAGATACGCAGTATTTT. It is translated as CASSGGAYTDTQYF.

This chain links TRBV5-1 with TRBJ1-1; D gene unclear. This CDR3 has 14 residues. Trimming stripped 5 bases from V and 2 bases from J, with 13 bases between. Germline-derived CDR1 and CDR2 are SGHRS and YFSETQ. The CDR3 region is CASRPGSVNTEAFF. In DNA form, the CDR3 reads TGCGCCAGCAGACCGGGGAGCGTTAACACTGAAGCTTTCTTT.

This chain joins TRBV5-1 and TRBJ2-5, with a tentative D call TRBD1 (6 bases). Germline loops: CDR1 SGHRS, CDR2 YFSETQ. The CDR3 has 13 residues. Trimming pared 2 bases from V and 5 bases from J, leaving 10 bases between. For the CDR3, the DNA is TGCGCCAGCAGCTTTACAGGGTCCGAGACCCAGTACTTC. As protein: CASSFTGSETQYF.

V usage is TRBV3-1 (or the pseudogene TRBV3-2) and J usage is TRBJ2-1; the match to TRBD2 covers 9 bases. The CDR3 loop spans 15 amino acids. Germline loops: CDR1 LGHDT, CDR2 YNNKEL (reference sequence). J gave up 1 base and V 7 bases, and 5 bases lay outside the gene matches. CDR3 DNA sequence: TGTGCCAGCACCCTAAGCGGGGGGTCCTACAATGAGCAGTTCTTC. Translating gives CASTLSGGSYNEQFF.

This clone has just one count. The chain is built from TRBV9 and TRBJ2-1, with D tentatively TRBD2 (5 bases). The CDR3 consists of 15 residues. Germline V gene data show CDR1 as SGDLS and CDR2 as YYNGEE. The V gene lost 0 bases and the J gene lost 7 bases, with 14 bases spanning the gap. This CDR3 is CASSVGVSPGNEQFF. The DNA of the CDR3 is TGTGCCAGCAGCGTAGGGGTCTCTCCGGGGAATGAGCAGTTCTTC.

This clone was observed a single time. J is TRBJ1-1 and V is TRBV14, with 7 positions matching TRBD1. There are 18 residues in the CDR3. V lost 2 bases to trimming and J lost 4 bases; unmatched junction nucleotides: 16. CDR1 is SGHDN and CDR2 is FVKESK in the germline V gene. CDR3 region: CASSQQDRYDFGGTEAFF. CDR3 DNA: TGTGCCAGCAGCCAACAGGACAGGTACGATTTTGGTGGCACTGAAGCTTTCTTT.

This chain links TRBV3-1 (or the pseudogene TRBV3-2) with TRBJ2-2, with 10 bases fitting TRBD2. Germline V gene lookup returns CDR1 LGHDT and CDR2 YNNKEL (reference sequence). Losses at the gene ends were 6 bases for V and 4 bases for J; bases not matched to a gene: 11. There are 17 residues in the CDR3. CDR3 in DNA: TGTGCCAGCAGTCGTAGCCCACTAGCGGGGCCCACCGGGGAGCTGTTTTTT. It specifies CASSRSPLAGPTGELFF.

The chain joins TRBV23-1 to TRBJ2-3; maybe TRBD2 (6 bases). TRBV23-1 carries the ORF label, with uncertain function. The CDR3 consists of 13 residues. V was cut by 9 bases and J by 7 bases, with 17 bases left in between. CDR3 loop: CARGNGRGYTQYF. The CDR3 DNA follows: TGCGCCAGGGGGAACGGGAGAGGATATACGCAGTATTTT.

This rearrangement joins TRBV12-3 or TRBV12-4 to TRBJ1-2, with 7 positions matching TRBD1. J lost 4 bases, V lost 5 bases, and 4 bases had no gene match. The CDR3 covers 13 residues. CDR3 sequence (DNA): TGTGCCAGCAGTGACAGGGTTCCCTATGGCTACACCTTC. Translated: CASSDRVPYGYTF.

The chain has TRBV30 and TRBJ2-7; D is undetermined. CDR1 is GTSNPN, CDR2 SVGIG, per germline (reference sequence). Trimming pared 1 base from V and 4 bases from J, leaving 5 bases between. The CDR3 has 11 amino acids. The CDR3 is CAWSDNYEQYF. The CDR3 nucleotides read TGTGCCTGGAGTGACAATTACGAGCAGTACTTC.

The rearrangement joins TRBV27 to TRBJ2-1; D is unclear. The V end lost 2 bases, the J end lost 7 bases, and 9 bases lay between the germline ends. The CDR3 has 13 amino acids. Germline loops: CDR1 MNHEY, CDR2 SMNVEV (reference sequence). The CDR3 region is CASSLQHGNEQFF. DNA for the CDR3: TGTGCCAGCAGTTTACAACACGGGAATGAGCAGTTCTTC.

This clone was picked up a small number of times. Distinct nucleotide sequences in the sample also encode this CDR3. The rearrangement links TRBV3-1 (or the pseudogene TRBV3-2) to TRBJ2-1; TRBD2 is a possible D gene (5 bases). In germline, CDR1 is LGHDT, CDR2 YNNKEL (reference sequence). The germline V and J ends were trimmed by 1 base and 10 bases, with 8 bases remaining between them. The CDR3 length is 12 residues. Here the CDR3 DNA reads TGTGCCAGCAGCCAAGTCGAGGGAGAGCAGTTCTTC. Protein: CASSQVEGEQFF.

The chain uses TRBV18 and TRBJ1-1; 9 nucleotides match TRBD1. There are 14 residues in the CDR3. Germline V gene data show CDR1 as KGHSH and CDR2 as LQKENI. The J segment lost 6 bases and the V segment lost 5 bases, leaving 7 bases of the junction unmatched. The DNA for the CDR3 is TGTGCCAGCTCATCCGGGACAGGGAGCGCTGAAGCTTTCTTT. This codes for CASSSGTGSAEAFF.

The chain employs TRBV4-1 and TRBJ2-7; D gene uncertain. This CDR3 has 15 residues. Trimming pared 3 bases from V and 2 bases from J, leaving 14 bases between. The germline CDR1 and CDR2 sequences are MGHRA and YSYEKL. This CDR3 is CASSHVSLTTYEQYF. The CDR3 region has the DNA TGCGCCAGCAGCCATGTTTCACTTACCACCTACGAGCAGTACTTC.

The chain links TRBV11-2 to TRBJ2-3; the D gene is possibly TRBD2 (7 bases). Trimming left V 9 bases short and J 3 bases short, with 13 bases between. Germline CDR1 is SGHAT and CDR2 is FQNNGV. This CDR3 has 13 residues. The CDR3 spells CASAGAGTDTQYF. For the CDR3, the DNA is TGTGCCAGTGCGGGGGCCGGGACAGATACGCAGTATTTT.

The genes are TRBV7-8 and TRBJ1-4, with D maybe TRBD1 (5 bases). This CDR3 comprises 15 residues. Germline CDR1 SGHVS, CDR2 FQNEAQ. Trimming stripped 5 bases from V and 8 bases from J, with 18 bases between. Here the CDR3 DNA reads TGTGCCAGCAGCCCACGACAGTTGGAGGGGGAAAAACTGTTTTTT. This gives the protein CASSPRQLEGEKLFF.

This CDR3 reads CASTTGGDQPQHF. Here the CDR3 DNA reads TGTGCCAGTACAACAGGCGGGGATCAGCCCCAGCATTTT. This chain joins TRBV19 and TRBJ1-5, with TRBD1 as a possible D gene (5 bases). Germline CDR1 is LNHDA and CDR2 is SQIVND (reference sequence). This CDR3 is built from 13 residues. V was shortened by 7 bases and J by 5 bases, with 12 bases between the two germline ends.

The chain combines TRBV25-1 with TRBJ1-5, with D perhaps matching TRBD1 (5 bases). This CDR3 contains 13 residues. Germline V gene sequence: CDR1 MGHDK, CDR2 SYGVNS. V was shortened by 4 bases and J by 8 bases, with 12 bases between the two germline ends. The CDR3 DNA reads TGTGCCAGCAGTGTAGGGGAGGTTGAGCCCCAGCATTTT. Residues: CASSVGEVEPQHF.

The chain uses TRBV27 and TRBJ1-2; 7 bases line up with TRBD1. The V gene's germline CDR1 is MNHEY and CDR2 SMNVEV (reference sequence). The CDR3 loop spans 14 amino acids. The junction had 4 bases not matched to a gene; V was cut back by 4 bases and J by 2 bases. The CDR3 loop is CASSWDSTNYGYTF. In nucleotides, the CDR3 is TGTGCCAGCAGTTGGGACAGTACGAACTATGGCTACACCTTC.

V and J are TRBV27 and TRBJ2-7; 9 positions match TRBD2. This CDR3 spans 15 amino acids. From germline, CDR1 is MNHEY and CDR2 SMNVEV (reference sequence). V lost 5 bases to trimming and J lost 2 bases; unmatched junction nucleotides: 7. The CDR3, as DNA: TGTGCCAGCAGTCCCGGACTAGCGTACGCCTACGAGCAGTACTTC. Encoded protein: CASSPGLAYAYEQYF.